Below, 23 T cell receptor beta chains from the same sample are listed, as sequenced in a study of tumor and adjacent non-tumor tissue in lung cancer. The template was RNA from unsorted bulk tissue. Three rounds of nested PCR, following a modified ARM-PCR protocol, produced the TCRbeta library. Each CDR3 protein is one row after TCRdb ran MiXCR on the multiplex PCR reads. The sample contains around 70,000 distinct CDR3 sequences, 60% to 75% of which appear only once. Material for sequencing was lung tumor tissue. These receptors originate from a man aged 55 to 70 with non-small cell lung cancer.

Points on this clonotype: The germline gene is not matched at one end of the junction; a read error may be the cause. V and J are TRBV6-5 and TRBJ2-2, with D perhaps assigned TRBD1 or TRBD2 (5 bases each). CDR1 is MNHEY and CDR2 is SVGAGI in the germline V gene. CDR3 length: 17 residues. Here the CDR3 reads CASNYSIPRENTEELFF. The CDR3, as DNA: TGTGCCAGCAATTACTCGATTCCCAGGGAGAACACCGAGGAGCTGTTTTTT.

The V call is TRBV6-4, the J call TRBJ1-1; possibly TRBD1 for D (6 bases). Germline loops: CDR1 MRHNA, CDR2 SNTAGT. The germline V and J ends were trimmed by 7 bases and 2 bases, with 17 bases remaining between them. The CDR3 has 15 amino acids. The CDR3, as DNA: TGTGCCAGCAAAAAAGAGGACAGCATTAACACTGAAGCTTTCTTT. Its protein is CASKKEDSINTEAFF.

The table lists this clonotype with a count of one. This may stem from a read error, because a much larger clone lies one nucleotide away. Written as DNA, the CDR3 is TGCGCCAGCAGCTTGGAGGCAGGGACCACCGTGGAGCTGTTTTTT. Protein product: CASSLEAGTTVELFF. The rearrangement joins TRBV5-1 to TRBJ2-2; D tentatively reads TRBD1 or TRBD2 (5 bases each). CDR1 SGHRS and CDR2 YFSETQ come from the germline V gene. CDR3 length: 15 amino acids.

As to this clonotype: A much larger clone lies one base from this, so it may be a read error. The chain carries TRBV5-6 and TRBJ2-7; the D is unclear. The CDR3 runs to 14 residues. The germline gives CDR1 SGHDT, CDR2 YYEEEE. CDR3 DNA sequence: TGTGTCAGCAGCTTGCCTCGCAGCAGTGCCGAGCAGTACTTC. It is translated as CVSSLPRSSAEQYF.

This clonotype was seen repeatedly, ten times or more. The V call is TRBV10-3, the J call TRBJ1-1, with D tentatively TRBD1 (5 bases). CDR3 length: 14 residues. V lost 2 bases to trimming and J lost 2 bases, with 9 bases between them. Germline CDR1 reads ENHRY; CDR2 reads SYGVKD. CDR3 in DNA: TGTGCCATCAGTGAGAGGACACCTAACACTGAAGCTTTCTTT. It encodes CAISERTPNTEAFF.

Turning to this clonotype: This may stem from a read error, because a much larger clone lies one nucleotide away. This sequence joins TRBV20-1 and TRBJ2-5; the D gene is possibly TRBD2 (6 bases). V lost 5 bases and J 5 bases, leaving 9 bases between the germline ends. The CDR3 extends over 11 amino acids. The germline gives CDR1 DFQATT, CDR2 SNEGSKA (reference sequence). CDR3 in amino acids: CSAQDYETQYF. The DNA of the CDR3 is TGCAGTGCTCAGGACTATGAGACCCAGTACTTC.

The chain employs TRBV28 and TRBJ1-4; D not certain. The germline V and J ends were trimmed by 10 bases and 4 bases, with 19 bases remaining between them. Looked up from germline, CDR1 is MDHEN and CDR2 is SYDVKM. The CDR3 is 15 residues long. The CDR3 DNA follows: TGTGCCAACGGTTTATCTTTCCTGCGTAATGAAAAACTGTTTTTT. Residues: CANGLSFLRNEKLFF.

The sample holds a few counts of this clonotype. The junction and the germline gene differ at one end; a read error may be behind it. V gene TRBV10-2 combines with J gene TRBJ2-7, with D uncertain. The CDR3 extends over 13 amino acids. Germline V gene sequence: CDR1 WSHSY, CDR2 SAAADI. The chain's CDR3 is CVSSTGGTYEQYF. The CDR3 region has the DNA TGCGTCAGCAGTACCGGCGGAACCTACGAGCAGTACTTC.

This clonotype was recorded once. One junction end disagrees with the germline gene, perhaps due to a read error. The chain is built from TRBV7-8 and TRBJ1-1; D gene ambiguous. The germline V gene encodes CDR1 SGHVS and CDR2 FQNEAQ. This CDR3 has 13 amino acids. CDR3 sequence reads: CTSSPSPRVVDFF. The CDR3 DNA reads as TGTACCAGCAGCCCCTCTCCTCGAGTCGTAGATTTCTTT.

Concerning this clonotype itself: Because the CDR3 is missing its conserved closing phenylalanine or tryptophan, this is likely a read error. The chain couples TRBV20-1 to TRBJ2-1; D is uncertain. Germline CDR1 reads DFQATT; CDR2 reads SNEGSKA (reference sequence). This CDR3 has 15 amino acids. The CDR3 loop is CSVRDWSRSYNEQFI. CDR3 nucleotides: TGCAGTGTTAGAGATTGGTCGCGTTCCTACAATGAGCAGTTCATC.

On this clonotype itself: Here the CDR3 omits its conserved ending phenylalanine or tryptophan, so a read error is the likely source. The chain uses TRBV20-1 and TRBJ1-1, with D possibly being TRBD1 (5 bases). Per germline, CDR1 DFQATT and CDR2 SNEGSKA (reference sequence). This CDR3 comprises 13 residues. The V end lost 5 bases, the J end lost 6 bases, and 16 bases lay between the germline ends. CDR3 coding DNA: TGCAGTGCTTACCCTGTGAGGGGTCCTGAAGCTTTCATT. Residues: CSAYPVRGPEAFI.

As for this clonotype: This is likely a read error, given that the CDR3 carries no conserved phenylalanine or tryptophan at its end. This chain uses TRBV6-5 with TRBJ2-7; 7 bases are a match to TRBD2. After removal of 10 bases from V and 6 bases from J, the junction contained 18 bases not matched to a gene. This CDR3 has 15 residues. CDR1 and CDR2 (germline): MNHEY, SVGAGI. CDR3 protein: CAISYSRRETVEQYL. The CDR3 nucleotides are TGTGCCATCAGCTACTCGAGGCGGGAGACGGTCGAGCAGTACCTC.

A note on this clonotype: The germline gene is not matched at one end of the junction; a read error may be the cause. The chain joins TRBV20-1 to TRBJ2-1, with unresolved D. Per germline, CDR1 DFQATT and CDR2 SNEGSKA (reference sequence). The CDR3 contains 13 residues. CDR3 DNA: TGCAATGCTAGAGGTCCGACGACAATCGAGCAGTCTTTC. Its protein is CNARGPTTIEQSF.

The V and J genes are TRBV25-1 and TRBJ2-7; 12 nucleotides align to TRBD2. Germline V CDR1 and CDR2: MGHDK, SYGVNS. The CDR3 has 18 amino acids. With V trimmed by 1 base and J by 3 bases, 10 bases remained unmatched. CDR3 in DNA: TGTGCCAGCAGTGAATCGGTGACTAGCGGGAGTAGGTTCTACGAGCAGTACTTC. Its translation: CASSESVTSGSRFYEQYF.

Many counts were recorded for this clonotype. The CDR3: CSAREGTDNQPQHF. Written as DNA, the CDR3 is TGCAGTGCTAGAGAAGGGACAGACAATCAGCCCCAGCATTTT. The gene calls are TRBV20-1 and TRBJ1-5; TRBD1 agrees at 7 bases. CDR1 and CDR2 from the germline V gene are DFQATT and SNEGSKA (reference sequence). CDR3 size: 14 residues. V was pared by 0 bases and J by 3 bases, with 2 bases of the junction left unmatched.

As to this clonotype: An end of the junction does not agree with germline; a read error may underlie this. This chain links TRBV11-1 with TRBJ2-5; TRBD1 agrees at 7 bases. CDR1 and CDR2 (germline): SGHAT, FQDESV (reference sequence). The CDR3 consists of 14 residues. The CDR3 DNA reads as TGTGTCAGCAGCCAGGGACAGTACCAAGAGACCCAGTACTTC. This gives the protein CVSSQGQYQETQYF. The full variable domain, rest sourced from reference TRBV11-1 and TRBJ2-5, is EAEVAQSPRYKITEKSQAVAFWCDPISGHATLYWYRQILGQGPELLVQFQDESVVDDSQLPKDRFSAERLKGVDSTLKIQPAELGDSAMYLCVSSQGQYQETQYFGPGTRLLVL.

This clonotype was seen many times. A much larger clone differs by one base, so this may be a read error. This chain joins TRBV11-1 and TRBJ2-7; 9 bases match TRBD1. This CDR3 is built from 13 residues. Germline V lookup: CDR1 SGHAT, CDR2 FQDESV (reference sequence). CDR3 loop: CASSPQGADERYF. CDR3 DNA: TGTGCCAGCAGCCCACAGGGGGCGGACGAGCGGTACTTC.

On this clonotype: Without the conserved terminal phenylalanine or tryptophan, this CDR3 likely stems from a read error. The genes are TRBV29-1 and TRBJ2-1, with D uncertain. The germline V and J ends were trimmed by 6 bases and 4 bases, with 7 bases remaining between them. Germline CDR1 SQVTM, CDR2 ANQGSEA. There are 11 residues in the CDR3. CDR3 in DNA: TGCAGCGTGGAAACTTACAATGAGCAGTTCTTA. Translation: CSVETYNEQFL.

Regarding this clonotype: An end of the junction differs from the germline gene, which may be a read error. The rearrangement joins TRBV6-1 to TRBJ1-5; D uncertain. In germline, CDR1 is MNHNS, CDR2 SASEGT. This CDR3 has 14 residues. The DNA of the CDR3 is TGTGCCAGCAACCCCTCTCTGAGCAATCAGCCCCAAAATTTT. This codes for CASNPSLSNQPQNF.

Worth noting for this clonotype: Its ends do not fully match the called genes, so a read error is possible. The rearrangement joins TRBV29-1 to TRBJ2-1; 7 bases agree with TRBD1. CDR3 length: 14 residues. Germline CDR1 reads SQVTM; CDR2 reads ANQGSEA. The CDR3 nucleotides read TGCAGCATTCACCTGGACAGGACCAACAATGAACAGTTCTTC. Residues: CSIHLDRTNNEQFF.

V gene TRBV20-1 combines with J gene TRBJ2-1; 9 bases map to TRBD1. This CDR3 is built from 14 residues. CDR1 DFQATT and CDR2 SNEGSKA come from the germline V gene (reference sequence). After removal of 7 bases from V and 3 bases from J, the junction contained 7 bases not matched to a gene. CDR3 nucleotides: TGCAGTGTAACAGGGGGCGAGGTCTACAATGAGCAGTTCTTC. This encodes CSVTGGEVYNEQFF.

The chain recombines TRBV5-1 with TRBJ2-5; D uncertain. This CDR3 is built from 11 residues. CDR1 and CDR2 from the germline V gene are SGHRS and YFSETQ. V was shortened by 5 bases and J by 5 bases, with 7 bases between the two germline ends. CDR3 residues: CASRASETQYF. The CDR3 nucleotides are TGCGCCAGCAGAGCCAGTGAGACCCAGTACTTC.

As to this clonotype: An end of the junction does not agree with germline; a read error may underlie this. The chain uses TRBV6-1 and TRBJ2-1, with D tentatively TRBD2 (5 bases). The CDR3 spans 15 residues. Germline loops: CDR1 MNHNS, CDR2 SASEGT. The CDR3 loop is CAISEAASAYNEQFF. CDR3 sequence (DNA): TGTGCCATCAGTGAAGCGGCGTCAGCGTACAATGAACAGTTCTTC.